This is a list of T cell receptor beta chains from one sample in a study of T cells in Graves' hyperthyroidism and ophthalmopathy. TCRdb re-analysed the multiplex PCR reads in MiXCR, keeping a single row per CDR3 protein. The top ten clones hold roughly 16% of a sample with about 350,000 distinct CDR3 sequences, around 18% of them seen once. The material sequenced was blood. The receptors shown here come from a woman between 40 and 50 years old with Graves' ophthalmopathy. The CDR3 runs from the conserved cysteine through the conserved F or W. The D gene is left open where the match is weak. Clone size is stated in some rows and not others, as once, few, many or a class when expanded.

V: TRBV6-1; D: TRBD1; size: many; J: TRBJ1-3; DNA: TGTGCCAGCAGTCAAACAGGGGGTACTGGAAACACCATATATTTT; CDR3: CASSQTGGTGNTIYF
V: TRBV7-9; D: TRBD1; size: many; J: TRBJ1-3; DNA: TGTGCCAGCAGCTCCTCGACAGGGGGCGTGGACACCATATATTTT; CDR3: CASSSSTGGVDTIYF
V: TRBV12-3/TRBV12-4; D: NA; size: many; J: TRBJ2-2; DNA: TGTGCCAGCGAGGACAGCAACACCGGGGAGCTGTTTTTT; CDR3: CASEDSNTGELFF
V: TRBV6-1; D: TRBD2; size: many; J: TRBJ2-7; DNA: TGTGCCAGCAGGGGGACTAGCGGGAGCCTCTACGAGCAGTACTTC; CDR3: CASRGTSGSLYEQYF
V: TRBV27; D: TRBD1; size: many; J: TRBJ1-6; DNA: TGTGCCAGCAGTTCTCCACCGACAGGGTCCGGATATAATTCACCCCTCCACTTT; CDR3: CASSSPPTGSGYNSPLHF
V: TRBV19; D: TRBD2; size: many; J: TRBJ2-1; DNA: TGTGCCAGTAGTCGGGCTAGCGGGAGGAAGGTTGAGCAGTTCTTC; CDR3: CASSRASGRKVEQFF
V: TRBV6-5; D: NA; size: many; J: TRBJ1-1; DNA: TGTGCCAGCAGTTCCCTCGGGAGGGCGATGAACACTGAAGCTTTCTTT; CDR3: CASSSLGRAMNTEAFF
V: TRBV27; D: TRBD1; size: many; J: TRBJ1-1; DNA: TGTGCCAGCAGGGACTTACAGGGGGGGACTGAAGCTTTCTTT; CDR3: CASRDLQGGTEAFF
V: TRBV6-1; D: TRBD1; size: many; J: TRBJ2-7; DNA: TGTGCCAGCAGATCGACCCACAGGGGATCCTACGAGCAGTACTTC; CDR3: CASRSTHRGSYEQYF
V: TRBV12-3/TRBV12-4; D: NA; size: many; J: TRBJ2-7; DNA: TGTGCCAGCAGCCTCTTAGGCTCGGACAGCCAGTACTTC; CDR3: CASSLLGSDSQYF
V: TRBV19; D: NA; size: many; J: TRBJ2-6; DNA: TGTGCCAGTAGTATTTGGGGGGCCGGGGCCAACGTCCTGACTTTC; CDR3: CASSIWGAGANVLTF
V: TRBV7-9; D: TRBD2; size: many; J: TRBJ2-7; DNA: TGTGCCAGCAGCTCGAGCGGGAGATACGAGCAGTACTTC; CDR3: CASSSSGRYEQYF
V: TRBV28; D: NA; size: many; J: TRBJ2-2; DNA: TGTGCCAGCAGTTTCGGCTCGGGACAAAGAATCCCCGGGGAGCTGTTTTTT; CDR3: CASSFGSGQRIPGELFF
V: TRBV27; D: TRBD1; size: NA; J: TRBJ2-7; DNA: TGTGCCAGCAGGAACGACAGGGAGAAGTACTTC; CDR3: CASRNDREKYF
V: TRBV12-3/TRBV12-4; D: TRBD1; size: many; J: TRBJ2-5; DNA: TGTGCCAGCAGTTCACCCTCCGGGACAGGTGGAGAGACCCAGTACTTC; CDR3: CASSSPSGTGGETQYF
V: TRBV4-1; D: NA; size: NA; J: TRBJ1-1; DNA: TGCGCCAGCAGCCATCCTCTTGGGAACACTGAAGCTTTCTTT; CDR3: CASSHPLGNTEAFF
V: TRBV11-2; D: TRBD1; size: many; J: TRBJ2-7; DNA: TGTGCCAGCAGCTTAATTTTGGGACAGGCCAACGAGCAGTACTTC; CDR3: CASSLILGQANEQYF
V: TRBV15; D: TRBD2; size: many; J: TRBJ2-7; DNA: TGTGCCACCAGCAATGCTCGGGCGGGAGATCAGCAGTACTTC; CDR3: CATSNARAGDQQYF
V: TRBV27; D: NA; size: many; J: TRBJ1-1; DNA: TGTGCCAGCAACCCAGCAGGGATGAACACTGAAGCTTTCTTT; CDR3: CASNPAGMNTEAFF
V: TRBV15; D: TRBD2; size: NA; J: TRBJ2-5; DNA: TGTGCCACCAGCAGAGATCGGGGGGGAGCGTCAGAGACCCAGTACTTC; CDR3: CATSRDRGGASETQYF
V: TRBV25-1; D: NA; size: many; J: TRBJ1-2; DNA: TGTGCCAGCGGAACCGATACAGACCTCTATGGCTACACCTTC; CDR3: CASGTDTDLYGYTF
V: TRBV6-2/TRBV6-3; D: NA; size: many; J: TRBJ2-5; DNA: TGTGCCACAGCCTTATCCGAGGAAGAGACCCAGTACTTC; CDR3: CATALSEEETQYF
V: TRBV28; D: NA; size: many; J: TRBJ1-1; DNA: TGTGCCAGCATCCAAACCGGGTGGGGGAACACTGAAGCTTTCTTT; CDR3: CASIQTGWGNTEAFF
V: TRBV7-2; D: NA; size: many; J: TRBJ2-7; DNA: TGTGCCAGCAGCCCAAAGTGGGGGGTTACCTACGAGCAGTACTTC; CDR3: CASSPKWGVTYEQYF
V: TRBV3-1; D: NA; size: many; J: TRBJ2-5; DNA: TGTGCCAGCAGCCCGCGCGGTGAGACCCAGTACTTC; CDR3: CASSPRGETQYF
V: TRBV19; D: NA; size: many; J: TRBJ1-5; DNA: TGTGCCAGTAGTGCGTCTTTGCCTGGCCAGAATAGCAATCAGCCCCAGCATTTT; CDR3: CASSASLPGQNSNQPQHF
V: TRBV11-1; D: TRBD1; size: many; J: TRBJ2-2; DNA: TGTGCCAGCAGCCAAAGGACAGGCGCGAACACCGGGGAGCTGTTTTTT; CDR3: CASSQRTGANTGELFF
V: TRBV12-3/TRBV12-4; D: NA; size: few; J: TRBJ2-5; DNA: TGTGCCAGCAGCCTCGGGACTCCAGAGACCCAGTACTTC; CDR3: CASSLGTPETQYF
V: TRBV11-2; D: TRBD1; size: NA; J: TRBJ1-1; DNA: TGTGCCAGCAGCTTAGGGGGGGCAGGGGGGATGAACACTGAAGCTTTCTTT; CDR3: CASSLGGAGGMNTEAFF
V: TRBV7-9; D: NA; size: many; J: TRBJ2-2; DNA: TGTGCCAGCAGCTTTCCCCGGATTTCGGGGGAGCTGTTTTTT; CDR3: CASSFPRISGELFF
V: TRBV28; D: NA; size: many; J: TRBJ1-1; DNA: TGTGCCAGCAGTTTAGCGAACACTGAAGCTTTCTTT; CDR3: CASSLANTEAFF
V: TRBV2; D: TRBD1; size: many; J: TRBJ2-4; DNA: TGTGCCAGCAGTGAAGCTGACAGGGCATGGATTCAGTACTTC; CDR3: CASSEADRAWIQYF